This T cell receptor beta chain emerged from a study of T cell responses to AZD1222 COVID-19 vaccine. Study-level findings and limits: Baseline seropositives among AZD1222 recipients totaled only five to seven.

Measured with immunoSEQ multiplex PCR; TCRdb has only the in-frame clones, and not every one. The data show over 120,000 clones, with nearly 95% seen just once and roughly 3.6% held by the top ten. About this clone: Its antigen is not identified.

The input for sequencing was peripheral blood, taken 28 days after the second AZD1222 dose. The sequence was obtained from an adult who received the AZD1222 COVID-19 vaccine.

The CDR3 DNA reads as TGTGCCAGCAGTTTCCGGGTCGCAGATACGCAGTATTTT. This gives the protein CASSFRVADTQYF. This sequence joins TRBV27 and TRBJ2-3, with no clear D. The CDR3 contains 13 residues. Trimming took off 3 bases at V and 4 bases at J, with 8 bases between the two ends. Germline CDR1 and CDR2: MNHEY and SMNVEV (reference sequence).